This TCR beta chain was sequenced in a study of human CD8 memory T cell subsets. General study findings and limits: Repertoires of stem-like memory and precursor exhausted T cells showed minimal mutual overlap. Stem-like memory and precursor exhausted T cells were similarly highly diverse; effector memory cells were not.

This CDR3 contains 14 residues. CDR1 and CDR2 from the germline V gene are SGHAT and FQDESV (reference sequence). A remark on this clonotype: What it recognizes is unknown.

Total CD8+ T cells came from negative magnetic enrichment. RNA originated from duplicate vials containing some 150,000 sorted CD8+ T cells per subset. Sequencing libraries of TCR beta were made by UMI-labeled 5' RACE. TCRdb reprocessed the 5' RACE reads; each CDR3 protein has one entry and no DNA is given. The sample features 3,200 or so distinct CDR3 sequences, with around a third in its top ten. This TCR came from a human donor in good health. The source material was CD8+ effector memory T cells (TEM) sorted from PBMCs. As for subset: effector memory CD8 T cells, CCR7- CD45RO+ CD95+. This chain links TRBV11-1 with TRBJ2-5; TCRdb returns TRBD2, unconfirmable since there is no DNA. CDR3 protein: CASSTGARQETQYF.